Below are 24 T cell receptor beta chains sequenced from a single sample in a study of blood T cells in healthy people across ages. A second PCR of about 6 to 11 cycles used a sample-barcoded 5' primer and a J-beta primer mix. TCRdb re-called the 5' RACE reads with MiXCR, one entry per CDR3 protein. The data contain over 1,200,000 distinct CDR3 sequences, roughly 59% of them singletons. Specimen: blood. These receptors were obtained from a man younger than 30 in good health.

The chain couples TRBV3-1 to TRBJ2-3, with 7 bases lining up with TRBD2. The germline V gene encodes CDR1 LGHDT and CDR2 YNNKEL (reference sequence). The V and J ends lost 4 bases and 0 bases, in that order; junction bases with no gene match: 7. CDR3 size: 16 residues. The CDR3 loop reads CASSPPRAGSTDTQYF. In nucleotides, the CDR3 is TGTGCCAGCAGCCCCCCCAGAGCGGGGAGCACAGATACGCAGTATTTT.

V is TRBV6-5 and J is TRBJ1-2, with D unclear. Germline V lookup: CDR1 MNHEY, CDR2 SVGAGI. V dropped 4 bases and J dropped 4 bases, with 22 bases sitting between them. This CDR3 has 17 amino acids. The CDR3 DNA is TGTGCCAGCAGTTCTCCCTCTATTTCCGGGCCACCCTATGGCTACACCTTC. Protein product: CASSSPSISGPPYGYTF.

This clonotype was observed a handful of times. The genes are TRBV25-1 and TRBJ2-7, with TRBD2 as a possible D gene (5 bases). The CDR3 has 14 residues. V lost 4 bases, J lost 2 bases, and 12 bases lay in between. The germline V gene encodes CDR1 MGHDK and CDR2 SYGVNS. The CDR3 reads CASSAAGGPYEQYF. The CDR3 bases are TGTGCCAGCAGTGCTGCAGGAGGCCCCTACGAGCAGTACTTC.

The rearrangement links TRBV4-1 to TRBJ2-1; 9 bases line up with TRBD1. Germline-derived CDR1 and CDR2 are MGHRA and YSYEKL. With V trimmed by 0 bases and J by 7 bases, 7 bases remained unmatched. This CDR3 has 16 amino acids. CDR3 protein: CASSQDRTGVGNEQFF. In nucleotides, the CDR3 is TGCGCCAGCAGCCAAGATCGGACAGGGGTGGGGAATGAGCAGTTCTTC.

The V gene is TRBV27, the J gene TRBJ1-5, with D possibly TRBD1 on 6 matching bases. V lost 0 bases and J 9 bases, leaving 21 bases between the germline ends. The length of the CDR3 is 17 residues. Germline lookup yields CDR1 MNHEY and CDR2 SMNVEV (reference sequence). The CDR3 DNA is TGTGCCAGCAGTTTATCGCTGGCAGGGGTCTCCCCAACGCCCCAGCATTTT. The encoded protein is CASSLSLAGVSPTPQHF.

The rearrangement uses TRBV4-2 and TRBJ2-3; 10 bases line up with TRBD2. Germline V CDR1 and CDR2: LGHNA, YNFKEQ. There are 17 residues in the CDR3. Trimming removed 0 bases from V and 3 bases from J; junction bases left unmatched: 6. CDR3 coding DNA: TGTGCCAGCAGCCAAGATCCGGAACTAGCGGGGACAGATACGCAGTATTTT. Its protein product is CASSQDPELAGTDTQYF.

The sample holds many counts of this clonotype. The V gene is TRBV29-1, the J gene TRBJ2-3; D call uncertain. Looked up from germline, CDR1 is SQVTM and CDR2 is ANQGSEA. The CDR3 totals 13 residues. V was shortened by 6 bases and J by 3 bases, with 13 bases between the two germline ends. CDR3 in DNA: TGCAGCGTGCCCCCAACGAGGACAGATACGCAGTATTTT. It yields the protein CSVPPTRTDTQYF.

V is TRBV4-3 and J is TRBJ2-6; the match to TRBD1 covers 8 bases. Trimming removed 0 bases from V and 0 bases from J; junction bases left unmatched: 4. This CDR3 region has 18 residues. Germline CDR1 LGHNA, CDR2 YSLEER. CDR3 protein: CASSQDQGALSGANVLTF. In DNA form, the CDR3 reads TGCGCCAGCAGCCAAGATCAGGGGGCTCTCTCTGGGGCCAACGTCCTGACTTTC.

There are a few counts of this clonotype. Written as DNA, the CDR3 is TGCAGTGCTATCGTGGGGACCTCCTACAATGAGCAGTTCTTC. It specifies CSAIVGTSYNEQFF. The gene calls are TRBV20-1 and TRBJ2-1; D assignment may be TRBD1 or TRBD2 (5 bases each). Germline CDR1 DFQATT, CDR2 SNEGSKA (reference sequence). The CDR3 spans 14 residues. V gave up 4 bases and J gave up 0 bases, with 10 bases separating them.

The DNA for the CDR3 is TGCAGCGTTTTGACTGGGCTAGCGGGGTTCATAGATACGCAGTATTTT. Encoded protein: CSVLTGLAGFIDTQYF. This sequence joins TRBV29-1 and TRBJ2-3, with 9 bases matching TRBD2. The CDR3 contains 16 residues. Germline assignment: CDR1 SQVTM and CDR2 ANQGSEA. After removal of 5 bases from V and 5 bases from J, the junction contained 14 bases not matched to a gene.

The chain recombines TRBV3-1 with TRBJ1-6; tentatively, D is TRBD1 (6 bases). This CDR3 is built from 14 residues. Germline V gene lookup returns CDR1 LGHDT and CDR2 YNNKEL (reference sequence). Trimming shortened V by 3 bases and J by 10 bases, and 13 bases separated the two germline ends. This CDR3 is CASSQRTEVSPLHF. CDR3 nucleotide sequence: TGTGCCAGCAGCCAGAGGACAGAAGTCTCACCCCTCCACTTT.

This clonotype occurred a few times. The chain links TRBV15 to TRBJ2-3; D possibly corresponds to TRBD1 (6 bases). The V end lost 3 bases, the J end lost 7 bases, and 14 bases lay between the germline ends. This CDR3 has 14 residues. CDR1 and CDR2 (germline): LNHNV, YYDKDF (reference sequence). The CDR3 DNA reads TGTGCCACCAGCAGGGGACAAGGCCGTCATACGCAGTATTTT. Its translation is CATSRGQGRHTQYF. Filled out from reference TRBV15 and TRBJ2-3, the complete variable domain reads DAMVIQNPRYQVTQFGKPVTLSCSQTLNHNVMYWYQQKSSQAPKLLFHYYDKDFNNEADTPDNFQSRRPNTSFCFLDIRSPGLGDTAMYLCATSRGQGRHTQYFGPGTRLTVL.

V gene TRBV6-4 combines with J gene TRBJ2-7; weak D call: TRBD2 (6 bases). V was cut by 3 bases and J by 2 bases, with 11 bases left in between. The germline V gene has CDR1 MRHNA and CDR2 SNTAGT. This CDR3 contains 14 residues. The CDR3 is CASSENWGAYEQYF. The CDR3 DNA reads as TGTGCCAGCAGTGAAAATTGGGGGGCCTACGAGCAGTACTTC.

This clonotype was detected only a few times. The CDR3 loop is CSVWTQETQYF. As DNA, the CDR3 is TGCAGCGTTTGGACACAAGAGACCCAGTACTTC. V is TRBV29-1 and J is TRBJ2-5; weak D call: TRBD1 (5 bases). CDR3 length: 11 amino acids. Germline values: CDR1 SQVTM, CDR2 ANQGSEA. V shed 5 bases and J shed 2 bases, with 6 bases lying between them.

This sequence joins TRBV4-3 and TRBJ2-7; TRBD1 agrees at 7 bases. The CDR3 covers 16 residues. J was trimmed by 1 base and V by 0 bases; bases with no gene match: 6. Germline V gene data show CDR1 as LGHNA and CDR2 as YSLEER. The CDR3 is CASSQEYGTASYEQYF. CDR3 sequence (DNA): TGCGCCAGCAGCCAAGAGTACGGGACAGCATCCTACGAGCAGTACTTC.

V usage is TRBV28 and J usage is TRBJ1-2; D is unresolved. Per the germline V gene, CDR1 is MDHEN and CDR2 is SYDVKM. The CDR3 length is 14 residues. V was trimmed by 8 bases and J by 3 bases, leaving 16 bases between them. CDR3 sequence: CASCLVGNYYGYTF. DNA of the CDR3: TGTGCCAGCTGCCTAGTGGGGAACTACTATGGCTACACCTTC.

V and J are TRBV11-2 and TRBJ2-7; 10 positions agree with TRBD2. CDR3 length equals 16 residues. CDR1 and CDR2 (germline): SGHAT, FQNNGV. The J segment lost 3 bases and the V segment lost 5 bases, leaving 10 bases of the junction unmatched. Here the CDR3 reads CASSPNLAGALYEQYF. CDR3 bases: TGTGCCAGCAGCCCAAACCTAGCGGGGGCCCTCTACGAGCAGTACTTC.

The V gene is TRBV11-2, the J gene TRBJ2-3; TRBD2 might be the D (7 bases). Between the trimmed V and J ends, which lost 5 bases and 3 bases, there was a span of 18 bases. CDR1 and CDR2 (germline): SGHAT, FQNNGV. There are 16 residues in the CDR3. DNA for the CDR3: TGTGCCAGCAGCAGCCTCCTCGGGGGGCCGACAGATACGCAGTATTTT. As protein: CASSSLLGGPTDTQYF.

This clonotype appeared a single time. A junction boundary mismatches the germline segment, possibly from a read error. The CDR3 spells CASSQQFYDYTF. Written as DNA, the CDR3 is TGTGCCAGCAGCCAACAATTCTATGACTACACCTTC. This sequence joins TRBV14 and TRBJ1-2; the D is unclear. From germline, CDR1 is SGHDN and CDR2 FVKESK. The CDR3 totals 12 residues.

The chain employs TRBV20-1 and TRBJ2-7; D possibly corresponds to TRBD1 (6 bases). Trimming pared 4 bases from V and 1 base from J, leaving 8 bases between. Germline loops: CDR1 DFQATT, CDR2 SNEGSKA (reference sequence). This CDR3 is 12 amino acids long. The CDR3 nucleotides are TGCAGTGCTAACAGGGATTCCTACGAGCAGTACTTC. It is translated as CSANRDSYEQYF.

The V gene is TRBV29-1, the J gene TRBJ1-2, with D unclear. Trimming pared 3 bases from V and 6 bases from J, leaving 11 bases between. The V gene's germline CDR1 is SQVTM and CDR2 ANQGSEA. This CDR3 comprises 12 residues. CDR3 in DNA: TGCAGCGTTGATGGGAGCTTGAATGGCTACACCTTC. Protein product: CSVDGSLNGYTF.

The gene calls are TRBV20-1 and TRBJ1-4; TRBD1 might be the D (5 bases). Trimming removed 5 bases from V and 8 bases from J, with 15 bases in between. The CDR3 consists of 13 residues. Germline values: CDR1 DFQATT, CDR2 SNEGSKA (reference sequence). CDR3 nucleotides: TGCAGTGCTCAGGGAGGCGGTGAAGAAAAACTGTTTTTT. It is translated as CSAQGGGEEKLFF.

This sequence joins TRBV12-5 and TRBJ1-2; D is unclear. The germline V and J ends were trimmed by 3 bases and 4 bases, with 6 bases remaining between them. The CDR3 is 12 amino acids. The germline V gene encodes CDR1 LGHNT and CDR2 FRNRAP. CDR3 coding DNA: TGTGCTAGTGGTTTAGGTCTCTATGGCTACACCTTC. It codes for CASGLGLYGYTF.

The table lists this clonotype with many counts. The chain joins TRBV6-2 or TRBV6-3 to TRBJ2-7, with D perhaps matching TRBD1 (5 bases). Trimming left V 4 bases short and J 4 bases short, with 8 bases between. Germline-derived CDR1 and CDR2 are MNHEY and SVGEGT. The CDR3 spans 12 residues. The CDR3 region has the DNA TGTGCCAGCAGTTTCAGGGTTTACGAGCAGTACTTC. It codes for CASSFRVYEQYF.